This record covers a single T cell receptor beta chain. What it binds is unknown. This sample is drawn from a study of blood T cells in healthy people across ages. The ends lost 4 bases at V and 4 bases at J; junction bases unmatched: 10. CDR1 is DFQATT, CDR2 SNEGSKA, per germline (reference sequence). This CDR3 has 16 amino acids. A sample-barcoded 5' primer and a J-beta primer mix were used in a second PCR of about 6 to 12 cycles. Each single sample gave us at least 3 million CDR3-containing paired-end reads. One entry per CDR3 protein, called by TCRdb with MiXCR from the 5' RACE reads. The sample holds about 1.6 million distinct CDR3 sequences, 30% to 40% seen once. Points from the study as a whole: Naive T cell percentage showed a strong correlation with the diversity of TCR beta.

V and J are TRBV20-1 and TRBJ2-1; the match to TRBD2 covers 10 bases. The receptor's source is a woman aged 30 to 39 in good health. The specimen sequenced was blood. This CDR3 reads CSAIVALAGFYNEQFF. In nucleotides, the CDR3 is TGCAGTGCTATTGTCGCACTAGCGGGATTTTACAATGAGCAGTTCTTC.